The TCR beta chain under discussion was sequenced for a study of T cells after yellow fever vaccination. This clonotype was observed many times. The germline V and J ends were trimmed by 1 base and 3 bases, with 13 bases remaining between them. The germline V gene has CDR1 SGHVS and CDR2 FNYEAQ. The CDR3 spans 15 residues. The study made its TCR cDNA through 5'RACE template switching. That step introduced a universal primer site along with UMIs. TCRdb called the 5' RACE reads again in MiXCR, with one record for every CDR3 protein. The sample lists over 110,000 distinct CDR3 sequences, roughly 8% occurring once.

The receptor comes from a man aged 30 to 39 who received the YFV17D yellow fever vaccine. The chain couples TRBV7-6 to TRBJ2-7, with D tentatively TRBD1 (6 bases). This sample comprised CD4+ T cells sorted from PBMCs, obtained 5 days after the yellow fever booster vaccination. DNA of the CDR3: TGTGCCAGCAGCTTAGAAGACAGGACCAGCTACGAGCAGTACTTC. Residues: CASSLEDRTSYEQYF.